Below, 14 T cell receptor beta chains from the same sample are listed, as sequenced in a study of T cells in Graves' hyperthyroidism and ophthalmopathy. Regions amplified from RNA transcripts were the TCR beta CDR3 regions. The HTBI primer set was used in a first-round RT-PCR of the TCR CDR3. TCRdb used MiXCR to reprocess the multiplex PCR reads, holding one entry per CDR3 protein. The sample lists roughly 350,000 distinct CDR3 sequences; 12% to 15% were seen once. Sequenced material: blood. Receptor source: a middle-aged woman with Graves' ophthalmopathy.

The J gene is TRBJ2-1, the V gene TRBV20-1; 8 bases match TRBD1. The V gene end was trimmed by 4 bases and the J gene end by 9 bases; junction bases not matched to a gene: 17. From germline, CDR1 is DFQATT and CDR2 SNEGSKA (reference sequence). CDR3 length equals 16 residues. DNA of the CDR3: TGCAGTGCTACCCCCTCGGGCAGGGGGCTAGTTAGTGAGCAGTTCTTC. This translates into CSATPSGRGLVSEQFF.

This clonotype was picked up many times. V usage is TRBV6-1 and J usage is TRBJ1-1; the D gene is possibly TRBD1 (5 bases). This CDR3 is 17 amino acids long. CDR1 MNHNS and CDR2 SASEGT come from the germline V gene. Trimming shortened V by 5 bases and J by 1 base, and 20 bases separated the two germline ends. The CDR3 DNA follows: TGTGCCAGCAGTAAGGGCCCCGGACGGGGCTGGAACACTGAAGCTTTCTTT. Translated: CASSKGPGRGWNTEAFF.

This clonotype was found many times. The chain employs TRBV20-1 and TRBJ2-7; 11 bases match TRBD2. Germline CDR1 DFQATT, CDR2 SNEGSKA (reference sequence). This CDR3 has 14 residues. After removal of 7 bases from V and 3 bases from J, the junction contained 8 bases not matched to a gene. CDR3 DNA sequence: TGCAGTGGGATGGGGACTAGCGGTCTCTACGAGCAGTACTTC. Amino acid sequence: CSGMGTSGLYEQYF.

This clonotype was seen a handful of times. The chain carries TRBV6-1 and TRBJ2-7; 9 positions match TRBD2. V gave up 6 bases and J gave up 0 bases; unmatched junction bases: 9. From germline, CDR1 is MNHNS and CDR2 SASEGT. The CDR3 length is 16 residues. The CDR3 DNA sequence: TGTGCCAGCAGCTTCCTGGCGGGGGGGAGCTCCTACGAGCAGTACTTC. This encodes CASSFLAGGSSYEQYF.

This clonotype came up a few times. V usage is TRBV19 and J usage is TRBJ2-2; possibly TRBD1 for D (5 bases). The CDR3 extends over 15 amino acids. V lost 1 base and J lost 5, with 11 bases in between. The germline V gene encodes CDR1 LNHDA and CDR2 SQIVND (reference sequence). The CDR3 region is CASSIGPGLTGELFF. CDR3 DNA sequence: TGTGCCAGTAGTATAGGGCCAGGGTTGACCGGGGAGCTGTTTTTT.

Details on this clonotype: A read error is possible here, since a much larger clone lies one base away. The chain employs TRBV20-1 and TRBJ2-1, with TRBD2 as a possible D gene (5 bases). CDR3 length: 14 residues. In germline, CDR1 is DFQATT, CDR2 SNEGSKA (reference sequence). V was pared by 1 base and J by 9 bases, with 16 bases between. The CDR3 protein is CSARGATGGPEQFF. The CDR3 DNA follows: TGCAGTGCTAGAGGGGCGACTGGCGGGCCTGAGCAGTTCTTC.

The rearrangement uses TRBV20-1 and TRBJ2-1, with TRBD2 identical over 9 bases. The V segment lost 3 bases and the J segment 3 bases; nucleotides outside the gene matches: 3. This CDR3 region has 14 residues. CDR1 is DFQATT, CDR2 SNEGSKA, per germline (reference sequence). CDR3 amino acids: CSASGGRVYNEQFF. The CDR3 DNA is TGCAGTGCTAGTGGCGGGAGGGTCTACAATGAGCAGTTCTTC.

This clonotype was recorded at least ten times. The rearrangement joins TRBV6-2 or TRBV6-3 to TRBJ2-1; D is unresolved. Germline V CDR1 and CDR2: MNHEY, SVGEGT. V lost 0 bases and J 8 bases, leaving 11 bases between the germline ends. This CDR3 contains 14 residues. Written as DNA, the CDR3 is TGTGCCAGCAGTTACTCGAACAGTATATATGAGCAGTTCTTC. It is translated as CASSYSNSIYEQFF.

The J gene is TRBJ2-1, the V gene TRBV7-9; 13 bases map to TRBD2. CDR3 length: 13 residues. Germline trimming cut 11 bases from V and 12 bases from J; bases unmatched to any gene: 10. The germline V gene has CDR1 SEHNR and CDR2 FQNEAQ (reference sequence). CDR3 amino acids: CAGEGLAGPGQFF. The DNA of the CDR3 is TGTGCCGGCGAGGGACTAGCGGGACCGGGGCAGTTCTTC.

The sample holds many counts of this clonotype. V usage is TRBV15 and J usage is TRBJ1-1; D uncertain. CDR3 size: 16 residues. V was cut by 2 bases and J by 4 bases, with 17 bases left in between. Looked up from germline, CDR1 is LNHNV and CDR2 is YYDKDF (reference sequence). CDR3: CATSRITLTPGTEAFF. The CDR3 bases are TGTGCCACCAGCAGAATCACTTTAACTCCGGGCACTGAAGCTTTCTTT.

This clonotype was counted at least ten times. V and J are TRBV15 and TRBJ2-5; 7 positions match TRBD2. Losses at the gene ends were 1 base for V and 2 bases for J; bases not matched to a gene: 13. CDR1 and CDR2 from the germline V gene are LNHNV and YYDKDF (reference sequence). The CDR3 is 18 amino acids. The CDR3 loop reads CATSRVPPGRGVQETQYF. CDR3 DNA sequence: TGTGCCACCAGCAGAGTCCCACCGGGCCGGGGGGTACAAGAGACCCAGTACTTC. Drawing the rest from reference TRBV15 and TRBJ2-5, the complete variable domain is DAMVIQNPRYQVTQFGKPVTLSCSQTLNHNVMYWYQQKSSQAPKLLFHYYDKDFNNEADTPDNFQSRRPNTSFCFLDIRSPGLGDTAMYLCATSRVPPGRGVQETQYFGPGTRLLVL.

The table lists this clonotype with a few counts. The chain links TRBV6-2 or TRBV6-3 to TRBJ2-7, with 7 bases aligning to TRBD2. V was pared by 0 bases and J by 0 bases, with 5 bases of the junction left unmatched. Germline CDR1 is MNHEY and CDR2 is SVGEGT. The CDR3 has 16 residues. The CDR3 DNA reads TGTGCCAGCAGTTACTCCGGGGGGTCGACCTCCTACGAGCAGTACTTC. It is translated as CASSYSGGSTSYEQYF.

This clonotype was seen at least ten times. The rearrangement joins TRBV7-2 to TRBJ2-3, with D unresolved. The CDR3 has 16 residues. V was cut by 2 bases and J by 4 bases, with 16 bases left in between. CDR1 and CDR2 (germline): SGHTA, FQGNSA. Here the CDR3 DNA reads TGTGCCAGCAGCTTACTGAACCCCTCGGTAGCAGATACGCAGTATTTT. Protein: CASSLLNPSVADTQYF.

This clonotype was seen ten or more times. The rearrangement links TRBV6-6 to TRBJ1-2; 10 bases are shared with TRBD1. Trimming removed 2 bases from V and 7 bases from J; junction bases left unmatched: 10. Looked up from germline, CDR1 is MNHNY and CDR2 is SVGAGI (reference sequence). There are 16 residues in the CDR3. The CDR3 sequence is CASSYQGTGAYTGYTF. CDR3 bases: TGTGCCAGCAGTTACCAGGGGACAGGGGCTTATACTGGCTACACCTTC.